One sample yielded the 24 T cell receptor beta chains listed below, sequenced in a study of T cell changes during pregnancy in multiple sclerosis. Repertoires were generated with immunoSEQ multiplex PCR, while TCRdb's copy carries only in-frame clones and drops some. The table shows about 69,000 clones, with roughly 88% occurring only once. Source: peripheral blood, taken in the third trimester of pregnancy. These receptors came from a female donor with multiple sclerosis, enrolled in a pregnancy study.

This chain connects TRBV4-3 to TRBJ2-3; D is unresolved. CDR1 LGHNA and CDR2 YSLEER come from the germline V gene. V was clipped by 0 bases and J by 7 bases, with 11 bases between them. This CDR3 is 14 amino acids long. The CDR3 here is CASSQDRWAYTQYF. Written as DNA, the CDR3 is TGCGCCAGCAGCCAAGATCGTTGGGCTTATACGCAGTATTTT.

The rearrangement uses TRBV6-1 and TRBJ1-1; D is unresolved. The germline V and J ends were trimmed by 6 bases and 7 bases, with 15 bases remaining between them. The CDR3 extends over 13 amino acids. Germline lookup yields CDR1 MNHNS and CDR2 SASEGT. DNA of the CDR3: TGTGCCAGCAGCCACCCTCTTTTGAGTGAAGCTTTCTTT. It is translated as CASSHPLLSEAFF.

This clone has just a few counts. V gene TRBV27 combines with J gene TRBJ1-5; a weak D match, TRBD1 (6 bases). Per germline, CDR1 MNHEY and CDR2 SMNVEV (reference sequence). The V gene lost 5 bases and the J gene lost 9 bases, with 14 bases spanning the gap. This CDR3 contains 13 residues. This CDR3 reads CASSQQGRGPQHF. CDR3 nucleotides: TGTGCCAGCAGTCAACAGGGCCGGGGGCCCCAGCATTTT.

This chain uses TRBV12-5 with TRBJ1-1; TRBD1 matches at 10 bases. After removal of 2 bases from V and 5 bases from J, the junction contained 14 bases not matched to a gene. This CDR3 has 18 residues. Per germline, CDR1 LGHNT and CDR2 FRNRAP. This CDR3 reads CASGLSDRDRGLWTEAFF. CDR3 coding DNA: TGTGCTAGTGGTTTGAGCGACCGGGACAGGGGACTGTGGACTGAAGCTTTCTTT.

The chain has TRBV30 and TRBJ1-6; D unresolved. Trimming took off 1 base at V and 9 bases at J, with 16 bases between the two ends. This CDR3 is built from 15 residues. The germline V gene encodes CDR1 GTSNPN and CDR2 SVGIG (reference sequence). The CDR3 sequence: CAWSGKGGFGSPLHF. In DNA, the CDR3 is TGTGCCTGGAGTGGGAAGGGAGGGTTTGGTTCACCCCTCCACTTT.

The V and J genes are TRBV7-3 and TRBJ1-2; 9 bases map to TRBD1. Germline V gene data show CDR1 as SGHTA and CDR2 as FQGTGA. The CDR3 sequence is 13 residues long. V trimming: 5 bases; J trimming: 4 bases; junction bases outside the gene matches: 2. CDR3 nucleotide sequence: TGTGCCAGCAGCGCGGGACAGGGCTATGGCTACACCTTC. It yields the protein CASSAGQGYGYTF.

In its sample, this clone was seen once. The chain joins TRBV5-4 to TRBJ1-3; D is uncertain. V was shortened by 4 bases and J by 4 bases, with 9 bases between the two germline ends. The CDR3 sequence is 13 residues long. Germline CDR1 is SGHNT and CDR2 is YYREEE (reference sequence). The CDR3 nucleotides read TGTGCCAGCAGCGTCTTCAGGGGAAACACCATATATTTT. Its translation is CASSVFRGNTIYF.

The chain combines TRBV11-2 with TRBJ2-5; 12 nucleotides line up with TRBD2. This CDR3 has 16 amino acids. The V gene end was trimmed by 5 bases and the J gene end by 7 bases; junction bases not matched to a gene: 11. Germline V gene data show CDR1 as SGHAT and CDR2 as FQNNGV. This chain's CDR3 is CASSRALAGGRVTQYF. The CDR3 nucleotides are TGTGCCAGCAGCCGGGCCCTAGCGGGGGGGCGGGTGACCCAGTACTTC.

The chain carries TRBV9 and TRBJ2-1, with 9 bases fitting TRBD1. The CDR3 runs to 16 residues. After removal of 3 bases from V and 1 base from J, the junction contained 5 bases not matched to a gene. Germline CDR1 and CDR2: SGDLS and YYNGEE. The CDR3 spells CASSAAQGASYNEQFF. Here the CDR3 DNA reads TGTGCCAGCAGCGCAGCACAGGGGGCGTCCTACAATGAGCAGTTCTTC.

This rearrangement joins TRBV7-9 to TRBJ1-5, with TRBD1 identical over 9 bases. Per germline, CDR1 SEHNR and CDR2 FQNEAQ (reference sequence). The ends lost 1 base at V and 3 bases at J; junction bases unmatched: 1. The CDR3 runs to 15 residues. The chain's CDR3 is CASSLGTGDNQPQHF. The CDR3 DNA follows: TGTGCCAGCAGCTTAGGGACAGGGGACAATCAGCCCCAGCATTTT.

This clone has a single count. The V gene is TRBV11-1, the J gene TRBJ1-2, with D tentatively TRBD1 (6 bases). CDR3 length equals 14 residues. With 4 bases removed from V and 4 bases from J, the gap between germline ends came to 13 bases. From germline, CDR1 is SGHAT and CDR2 FQDESV (reference sequence). Here the CDR3 reads CASSSTQGAYGYTF. The CDR3 nucleotides are TGTGCCAGCAGCTCAACACAGGGAGCCTATGGCTACACCTTC.

The chain combines TRBV20-1 with TRBJ2-5; D gene ambiguous. With 5 bases removed from V and 4 bases from J, the gap between germline ends came to 8 bases. The length of the CDR3 is 11 residues. Germline-derived CDR1 and CDR2 are DFQATT and SNEGSKA (reference sequence). The CDR3 DNA reads as TGCAGTGCTTACAGCCGAGAGACCCAGTACTTC. Protein: CSAYSRETQYF.

V is TRBV19 and J is TRBJ2-5, with 11 bases that match TRBD2. Looked up from germline, CDR1 is LNHDA and CDR2 is SQIVND (reference sequence). The junction had 7 bases not matched to a gene; V was cut back by 6 bases and J by 4 bases. This CDR3 comprises 15 residues. The CDR3 DNA is TGTGCCAGTAGGATTAGCGGGGGGGCAAGAGAGACCCAGTACTTC. Protein: CASRISGGARETQYF. The full variable domain, with the rest looked up from reference TRBV19 and TRBJ2-5, is DGGITQSPKYLFRKEGQNVTLSCEQNLNHDAMYWYRQDPGQGLRLIYYSQIVNDFQKGDIAEGYSVSREKKESFPLTVTSAQKNPTAFYLCASRISGGARETQYFGPGTRLLVL.

The chain recombines TRBV5-4 with TRBJ2-4; 7 bases match TRBD2. Losses at the gene ends were 0 bases for V and 5 bases for J; bases not matched to a gene: 2. Germline V gene lookup returns CDR1 SGHNT and CDR2 YYREEE (reference sequence). The CDR3 consists of 14 residues. The CDR3 DNA reads TGTGCCAGCAGCTTGGGGCTAGCGGAAAACATTCAGTACTTC. Amino acids: CASSLGLAENIQYF.

The rearrangement joins TRBV6-5 to TRBJ1-4, with D perhaps TRBD1 (5 bases). Deletions cut 2 bases from V and 8 bases from J, with 15 bases between. Germline-derived CDR1 and CDR2 are MNHEY and SVGAGI. This CDR3 has 15 amino acids. The CDR3 sequence is CASSYGSGRGEKLFF. As DNA, the CDR3 is TGTGCCAGCAGTTACGGGTCAGGGAGGGGCGAAAAACTGTTTTTT.

The chain couples TRBV2 to TRBJ1-4, with D unclear. The germline V and J ends were trimmed by 7 bases and 5 bases, with 11 bases remaining between them. Per the germline V gene, CDR1 is SNHLY and CDR2 is FYNNEI. The CDR3 consists of 13 residues. The CDR3 nucleotides read TGTGCCAGCATGCAGGAGGTGAATGAAAAACTGTTTTTT. Translation gives CASMQEVNEKLFF.

This clone occurred a few times. This sequence joins TRBV5-4 and TRBJ2-2; 10 nucleotides line up with TRBD2. J gave up 7 bases and V 0 bases, and 9 bases lay outside the gene matches. The germline V gene encodes CDR1 SGHNT and CDR2 YYREEE (reference sequence). This CDR3 has 17 amino acids. The CDR3 region is CASSLAGSGGASGELFF. The CDR3 DNA follows: TGTGCCAGCAGCTTGGCCGGCAGCGGGGGGGCGAGCGGGGAGCTGTTTTTT.

The chain recombines TRBV4-3 with TRBJ2-7; maybe TRBD1 (6 bases). CDR1 LGHNA and CDR2 YSLEER come from the germline V gene. V was trimmed by 0 bases and J by 3 bases, leaving 27 bases between them. CDR3 size: 20 residues. CDR3: CASSQDRATPSGQIYYEQYF. The CDR3 bases are TGCGCCAGCAGCCAAGATCGGGCTACGCCGTCAGGACAGATTTACTACGAGCAGTACTTC.

The V call is TRBV4-2, the J call TRBJ2-1, with D tentatively TRBD2 (7 bases). Deletions cut 1 base from V and 5 bases from J, with 12 bases between. Germline lookup yields CDR1 LGHNA and CDR2 YNFKEQ. The CDR3 is made up of 15 amino acids. As DNA, the CDR3 is TGTGCCAGCAGCCAAGGGGGGGGCGTCAACAATGAGCAGTTCTTC. Translation: CASSQGGGVNNEQFF.

The chain combines TRBV29-1 with TRBJ2-5; possibly TRBD1 for D (5 bases). The CDR3 length is 14 residues. The germline gives CDR1 SQVTM, CDR2 ANQGSEA. V was clipped by 7 bases and J by 0 bases, with 15 bases between them. For the CDR3, the DNA is TGCAGCGCAGACAGAGCTTCCTACCAAGAGACCCAGTACTTC. This gives the protein CSADRASYQETQYF.

V and J are TRBV6-6 and TRBJ1-1; D uncertain. In germline, CDR1 is MNHNY, CDR2 SVGAGI (reference sequence). The CDR3 runs 15 residues. Trimming removed 6 bases at V and 0 bases at J, with 14 bases between. The CDR3 DNA follows: TGTGCCAGCAGGTCCACACAGAGCATGAACACTGAAGCTTTCTTT. This sequence encodes CASRSTQSMNTEAFF.

The CDR3 is CATSRGQPSPEAFF. The CDR3 region has the DNA TGTGCCACCAGCAGGGGACAGCCCTCTCCTGAAGCTTTCTTT. The gene calls are TRBV15 and TRBJ1-1, with 7 positions matching TRBD1. Germline CDR1 is LNHNV and CDR2 is YYDKDF (reference sequence). With 3 bases clipped from V and 6 bases from J, the junction kept 7 bases outside the gene matches. The CDR3 covers 14 residues.

This rearrangement joins TRBV10-3 to TRBJ2-5; 11 positions match TRBD1. Germline V CDR1 and CDR2: ENHRY, SYGVKD. The CDR3 runs 14 residues. The V gene end was trimmed by 8 bases and the J gene end by 5 bases; junction bases not matched to a gene: 7. The CDR3 coding sequence is TGTGCCATCCGGACAGGGGGCAGTCAGGAGACCCAGTACTTC. Amino acids: CAIRTGGSQETQYF.

This sequence joins TRBV9 and TRBJ1-4; 7 positions match TRBD1. V shed 0 bases and J 6 bases; nucleotides not matched to a gene: 2. The CDR3 loop spans 14 amino acids. The germline V gene has CDR1 SGDLS and CDR2 YYNGEE. DNA of the CDR3: TGTGCCAGCAGCGTAGATACAGGGGATGAAAAACTGTTTTTT. Its protein is CASSVDTGDEKLFF.